This T cell receptor beta chain was profiled in a study of shared clonotypes between healthy human individuals. Study-wide findings and caveats: Donor scarcity curtailed the genetic and exposure-history diversity represented herein.

Concerning this clone: Its target is unknown.

Here immunoSEQ multiplex PCR was the method, and the copy in TCRdb shows in-frame clones only, minus some. The sample holds about 2,200,000 clones, under 95% seen once. The CDR3 totals 14 residues. Germline loops: CDR1 MNHNS, CDR2 SASEGT. V was shortened by 1 base and J by 3 bases, with 10 bases between the two germline ends. CD45RO-negative, CCR7-positively selected cells formed the naive CD8 fraction, excluding terminally differentiated effector memory CD45RA+ cells. Each sample came from a Caucasian adult donor living in Nashville, Tennessee. Sequenced: naive CD8+ T cells from PBMCs. The chain uses TRBV6-1 and TRBJ2-7; no definite D call. This clonotype was obtained from a man younger than 35 in good health. Some clones in this sample may be carry-over from other donors' samples. The CDR3 DNA reads TGTGCCAGCAGTGAAGTAGGGCCGAGCTACGAGCAGTACTTC. Its protein product is CASSEVGPSYEQYF.